Following are 27 T cell receptor beta chains from one sample sequenced in a study of cytotoxic CD8 clonotypes in ibrutinib-treated CLL. Here immunoSEQ multiplex PCR was the method, and the copy in TCRdb shows in-frame clones only, minus some. Of 200,000 to 250,000 clones listed, over 65% are singletons. This material consisted of PBMCs, taken after 12 months of ibrutinib treatment. These receptors originate from a human donor with chronic lymphocytic leukemia.

The V gene is TRBV9, the J gene TRBJ1-3; no reliable D call. V dropped 4 bases and J dropped 1 base, with 12 bases sitting between them. Germline V gene sequence: CDR1 SGDLS, CDR2 YYNGEE. The CDR3 sequence is 15 residues long. The CDR3 region is CASSSRPFSGNTIYF. DNA of the CDR3: TGTGCCAGCAGCTCCAGGCCTTTTTCTGGAAACACCATATATTTT. The full variable domain, completed using reference TRBV9 and TRBJ1-3, is DSGVTQTPKHLITATGQRVTLRCSPRSGDLSVYWYQQSLDQGLQFLIQYYNGEERAKGNILERFSAQQFPDLHSELNLSSLELGDSALYFCASSSRPFSGNTIYFGEGSWLTVV.

This chain joins TRBV7-9 and TRBJ2-3; D assignment may be TRBD1 or TRBD2 (6 bases each). CDR1 is SEHNR and CDR2 is FQNEAQ in the germline V gene (reference sequence). The germline V and J ends were trimmed by 8 bases and 4 bases, with 16 bases remaining between them. This CDR3 is 14 amino acids long. In nucleotides, the CDR3 is TGTGCCAGCGGGCTCGGGGGCAGTGCAGATACGCAGTATTTT. This sequence encodes CASGLGGSADTQYF.

This clone showed up just a few times. J is TRBJ1-2 and V is TRBV7-9, with D possibly being TRBD1 (5 bases). This CDR3 spans 14 amino acids. The V end lost 4 bases, the J end lost 4 bases, and 13 bases lay between the germline ends. Germline V gene sequence: CDR1 SEHNR, CDR2 FQNEAQ (reference sequence). In nucleotides, the CDR3 is TGTGCCAGCAGCTCCGGGCAGGGCAGCTATGGCTACACCTTC. Protein sequence: CASSSGQGSYGYTF. Based on the CDR3 plus reference TRBV7-9 and TRBJ1-2, the full variable domain is DTGVSQNPRHKITKRGQNVTFRCDPISEHNRLYWYRQTLGQGPEFLTYFQNEAQLEKSRLLSDRFSAERPKGSFSTLEIQRTEQGDSAMYLCASSSGQGSYGYTFGSGTRLTVV.

This chain joins TRBV19 and TRBJ1-5; D may be TRBD1 (5 bases). The CDR3 totals 14 residues. Deletions cut 1 base from V and 4 bases from J, with 8 bases between. Germline CDR1 LNHDA, CDR2 SQIVND (reference sequence). The CDR3 bases are TGTGCCAGTAGTATAGGGGCAGGGAATCAGCCCCAGCATTTT. Amino acids: CASSIGAGNQPQHF.

This clone was found once. The chain uses TRBV9 and TRBJ2-7, with 9 positions matching TRBD2. The junction had 6 bases not matched to a gene; V was cut back by 3 bases and J by 5 bases. Germline V gene data show CDR1 as SGDLS and CDR2 as YYNGEE. This CDR3 region has 14 residues. The CDR3 sequence is CASSDSGSRNEQYF. In DNA form, the CDR3 reads TGTGCCAGCAGCGATAGCGGGAGTAGGAACGAGCAGTACTTC.

The chain recombines TRBV29-1 with TRBJ1-4, with D perhaps TRBD1 (5 bases). In germline, CDR1 is SQVTM, CDR2 ANQGSEA. The CDR3 totals 15 residues. The V end lost 7 bases, the J end lost 8 bases, and 23 bases lay between the germline ends. CDR3 nucleotide sequence: TGCAGCGCCGGGACGGATTTCGTACAATACGAAAAACTGTTTTTT. Amino acids: CSAGTDFVQYEKLFF.

The V gene is TRBV11-2, the J gene TRBJ2-2; 7 nucleotides match TRBD1. The V gene end was trimmed by 3 bases and the J gene end by 0 bases; junction bases not matched to a gene: 7. The germline V gene encodes CDR1 SGHAT and CDR2 FQNNGV. The CDR3 runs 17 residues. The CDR3 is CASSFWDSLSNTGELFF. The CDR3, as DNA: TGTGCCAGCAGCTTTTGGGACAGCCTATCGAACACCGGGGAGCTGTTTTTT.

The chain combines TRBV30 with TRBJ2-7, with 7 bases aligning to TRBD2. CDR3 length: 14 residues. The junction had 5 bases not matched to a gene; V was cut back by 0 bases and J by 3 bases. Per the germline V gene, CDR1 is GTSNPN and CDR2 is SVGIG (reference sequence). CDR3 DNA sequence: TGTGCCTGGAGTGTAGGTACTAGCGTCTACGAGCAGTACTTC. Its translation: CAWSVGTSVYEQYF.

The V call is TRBV18, the J call TRBJ1-2; 8 bases line up with TRBD1. The CDR3 runs 15 residues. The germline V gene has CDR1 KGHSH and CDR2 LQKENI. V lost 4 bases, J lost 5 bases, and 9 bases stayed unmatched. The CDR3 DNA reads as TGTGCCAGCTCACACGGACAGGGAAGACCTTATGGCTACACCTTC. Translation gives CASSHGQGRPYGYTF.

This clone has more than one count but fewer than ten. This chain connects TRBV6-1 to TRBJ1-1, with 12 bases fitting TRBD1. The CDR3 runs to 12 residues. The junction had 5 bases not matched to a gene; V was cut back by 7 bases and J by 11 bases. Germline-derived CDR1 and CDR2 are MNHNS and SASEGT. CDR3 loop: CASNQGQGAAFF. The CDR3 DNA reads TGTGCCAGCAACCAGGGACAGGGGGCGGCTTTCTTT.

The V call is TRBV30, the J call TRBJ2-1, with a weak D call TRBD2 (5 bases). With 5 bases removed from V and 7 bases from J, the gap between germline ends came to 15 bases. The CDR3 covers 13 residues. The germline CDR1 and CDR2 sequences are GTSNPN and SVGIG (reference sequence). CDR3 protein: CAWGRGPLNEQFF. CDR3 bases: TGTGCCTGGGGCCGAGGGCCGCTAAATGAGCAGTTCTTC. Based on the CDR3 plus reference TRBV30 and TRBJ2-1, the full variable domain is SQTIHQWPATLVQPVGSPLSLECTVEGTSNPNLYWYRQAAGRGLQLLFYSVGIGQISSEVPQNLSASRPQDRQFILSSKKLLLSDSGFYLCAWGRGPLNEQFFGPGTRLTVL.

This rearrangement joins TRBV6-1 to TRBJ2-7, with D uncertain. The CDR3 sequence is 14 residues long. V lost 2 bases to trimming and J lost 0 bases, with 8 bases between them. Germline CDR1 MNHNS, CDR2 SASEGT. CDR3 DNA: TGTGCCAGCAGTGAATTAGCAGCCTCCTACGAGCAGTACTTC. Translating gives CASSELAASYEQYF.

Only a few counts were recorded for this clone. The CDR3 DNA reads as TGCAGCGTTGTGGATGATGGCTACACCTTC. It is translated as CSVVDDGYTF. The chain has TRBV29-1 and TRBJ1-2; no firm D call. Trimming shortened V by 4 bases and J by 6 bases, and 6 bases separated the two germline ends. The CDR3 contains 10 residues. Germline V gives CDR1 SQVTM, CDR2 ANQGSEA.

The chain joins TRBV14 to TRBJ2-7; D call uncertain. The length of the CDR3 is 14 residues. V was clipped by 11 bases and J by 0 bases, with 17 bases between them. Germline CDR1 and CDR2: SGHDN and FVKESK. The CDR3, as DNA: TGTGCCGGAGTGGCTCTGACAATCTCCTACGAGCAGTACTTC. Residues: CAGVALTISYEQYF.

The chain has TRBV5-1 and TRBJ2-5; D call uncertain. The CDR3 length is 12 residues. V was pared by 2 bases and J by 4 bases, with 6 bases between. The germline CDR1 and CDR2 sequences are SGHRS and YFSETQ. CDR3 DNA: TGCGCCAGCAGCTTCCCCGGAGAGACCCAGTACTTC. Its protein product is CASSFPGETQYF. Based on the CDR3 plus reference TRBV5-1 and TRBJ2-5, the full variable domain is KAGVTQTPRYLIKTRGQQVTLSCSPISGHRSVSWYQQTPGQGLQFLFEYFSETQRNKGNFPGRFSGRQFSNSRSEMNVSTLELGDSALYLCASSFPGETQYFGPGTRLLVL.

The chain carries TRBV19 and TRBJ1-1; TRBD1 agrees at 7 bases. This CDR3 region has 16 residues. Germline loops: CDR1 LNHDA, CDR2 SQIVND (reference sequence). The ends lost 6 bases at V and 0 bases at J; junction bases unmatched: 10. The CDR3 nucleotides read TGTGCCAGTAGGGGTTTAGGGGGCGGAGTGAACACTGAAGCTTTCTTT. Encoded protein: CASRGLGGGVNTEAFF.

As to this clone: The junction and the germline gene differ at one end; a read error may be behind it. The chain couples TRBV7-7 to TRBJ2-5; perhaps TRBD2 as D (5 bases). The germline CDR1 and CDR2 sequences are SSHAT and FNYEAQ (reference sequence). The CDR3 is 15 residues long. The DNA for the CDR3 is TGTGCTAGCAGCTTAGGAGGCAGGCTTCAAGAGACCCAGTACTTC. Protein sequence: CASSLGGRLQETQYF.

This chain links TRBV9 with TRBJ2-7; TRBD2 matches 10 bases. Germline lookup yields CDR1 SGDLS and CDR2 YYNGEE. The CDR3 is 14 residues long. Unmatched junction bases numbered 4, after V lost 5 bases and J lost 2 bases. CDR3 coding DNA: TGTGCCAGCAGTCCTAGCGGGAGTACCTACGAGCAGTACTTC. It specifies CASSPSGSTYEQYF.

This clone was detected only a few times. The chain combines TRBV7-2 with TRBJ1-4, with a weak D call TRBD1 (5 bases). There are 17 residues in the CDR3. Deletions cut 2 bases from V and 6 bases from J, with 19 bases between. CDR1 and CDR2 from the germline V gene are SGHTA and FQGNSA. The CDR3 nucleotides are TGTGCCAGCAGCTTAACCCCGCTCCGGGCGGGGGATGAAAAACTGTTTTTT. Its protein product is CASSLTPLRAGDEKLFF.

The chain combines TRBV6-4 with TRBJ2-1; 10 bases are shared with TRBD1. The ends lost 8 bases at V and 9 bases at J; junction bases unmatched: 7. CDR3 length equals 13 residues. Germline values: CDR1 MRHNA, CDR2 SNTAGT. The CDR3 coding sequence is TGTGCCAGCGGCCGGGACAGGGGTAGTGAGCAGTTCTTC. Encoded protein: CASGRDRGSEQFF.

The chain links TRBV30 to TRBJ1-3; D is undetermined. V was trimmed by 6 bases and J by 0 bases, leaving 12 bases between them. From germline, CDR1 is GTSNPN and CDR2 SVGIG (reference sequence). The CDR3 is made up of 14 amino acids. The CDR3 is CACRVLTSGNTIYF. The CDR3 DNA is TGTGCCTGCCGGGTCCTCACCTCTGGAAACACCATATATTTT.

The chain couples TRBV10-3 to TRBJ2-5, with D unclear. The CDR3 has 14 residues. Germline V lookup: CDR1 ENHRY, CDR2 SYGVKD. V lost 3 bases to trimming and J lost 1 base, with 9 bases between them. CDR3 in amino acids: CAISDLLSQETQYF. In DNA form, the CDR3 reads TGTGCCATCAGTGATCTCTTAAGCCAAGAGACCCAGTACTTC.

This clone was counted at least ten times. This chain connects TRBV7-9 to TRBJ1-1; 8 nucleotides line up with TRBD1. Per the germline V gene, CDR1 is SEHNR and CDR2 is FQNEAQ (reference sequence). The CDR3 covers 14 residues. V shed 4 bases, J shed 4 bases, and the junction held 5 bases outside the gene matches. CDR3 region: CASSWQGAGTEAFF. CDR3 in DNA: TGTGCCAGCAGCTGGCAGGGGGCGGGCACTGAAGCTTTCTTT.

This clone has more than one count but fewer than ten. This chain joins TRBV9 and TRBJ2-1; D remains unclear. The germline V and J ends were trimmed by 0 bases and 9 bases, with 13 bases remaining between them. The CDR3 contains 14 residues. Germline V gene sequence: CDR1 SGDLS, CDR2 YYNGEE. CDR3 protein: CASSVGSSGLEQFF. CDR3 DNA sequence: TGTGCCAGCAGCGTAGGTAGTTCGGGCCTTGAGCAGTTCTTC.

The chain combines TRBV5-1 with TRBJ2-7, with 7 bases aligning to TRBD1. V dropped 2 bases and J dropped 5; count of bases not matched to a gene: 4. There are 13 residues in the CDR3. Germline-derived CDR1 and CDR2 are SGHRS and YFSETQ. CDR3 in DNA: TGCGCCAGCAGCTTCGACAGGGTCAACGAGCAGTACTTC. It translates to CASSFDRVNEQYF.

The chain recombines TRBV6-6 with TRBJ2-7; D may be TRBD1 (5 bases). The V gene lost 8 bases and the J gene lost 2 bases, with 13 bases spanning the gap. CDR3 length: 13 amino acids. The germline V gene encodes CDR1 MNHNY and CDR2 SVGAGI (reference sequence). The DNA for the CDR3 is TGTGCCAGCTCAAAGGCAGGGACCTACGAGCAGTACTTC. The encoded protein is CASSKAGTYEQYF.

J is TRBJ2-7 and V is TRBV5-5; TRBD1 might be the D (6 bases). CDR3 length equals 14 residues. V lost 4 bases and J lost 3, with 14 bases in between. CDR1 and CDR2 from the germline V gene are SGHKS and YYEKEE (reference sequence). As DNA, the CDR3 is TGTGCCAGCAGCGTGGACAGAGGAGGCTACGAGCAGTACTTC. This encodes CASSVDRGGYEQYF.